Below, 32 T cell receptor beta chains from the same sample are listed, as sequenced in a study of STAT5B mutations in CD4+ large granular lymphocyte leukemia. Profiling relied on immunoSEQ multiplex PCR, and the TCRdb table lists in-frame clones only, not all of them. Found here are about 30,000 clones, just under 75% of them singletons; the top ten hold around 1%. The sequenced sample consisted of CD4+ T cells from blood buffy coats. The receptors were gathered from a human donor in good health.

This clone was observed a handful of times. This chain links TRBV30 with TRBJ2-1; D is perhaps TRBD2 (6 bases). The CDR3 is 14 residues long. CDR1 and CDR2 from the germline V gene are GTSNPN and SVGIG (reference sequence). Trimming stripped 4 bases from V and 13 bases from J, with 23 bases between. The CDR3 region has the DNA TGTGCCTGGAATTTCGGCCGAGGGGAGGAGATTCAGTTCTTC. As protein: CAWNFGRGEEIQFF.

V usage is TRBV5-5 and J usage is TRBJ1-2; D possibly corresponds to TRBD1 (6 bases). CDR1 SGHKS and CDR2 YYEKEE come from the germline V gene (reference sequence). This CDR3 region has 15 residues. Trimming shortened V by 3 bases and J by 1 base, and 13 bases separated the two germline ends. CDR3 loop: CASSSGTNDNYGYTF. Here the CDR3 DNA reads TGTGCCAGCAGCTCGGGGACAAACGATAACTATGGCTACACCTTC.

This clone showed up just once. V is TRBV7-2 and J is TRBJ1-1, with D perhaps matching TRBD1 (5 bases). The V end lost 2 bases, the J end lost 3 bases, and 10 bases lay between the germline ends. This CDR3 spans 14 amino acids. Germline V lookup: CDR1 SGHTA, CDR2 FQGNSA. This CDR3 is CASSLRGGDTEAFF. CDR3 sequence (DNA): TGTGCCAGCAGCTTACGTGGAGGGGACACTGAAGCTTTCTTT. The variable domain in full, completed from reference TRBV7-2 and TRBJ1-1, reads GAGVSQSPSNKVTEKGKDVELRCDPISGHTALYWYRQSLGQGLEFLIYFQGNSAPDKSGLPSDRFSAERTGGSVSTLTIQRTQQEDSAVYLCASSLRGGDTEAFFGQGTRLTVV.

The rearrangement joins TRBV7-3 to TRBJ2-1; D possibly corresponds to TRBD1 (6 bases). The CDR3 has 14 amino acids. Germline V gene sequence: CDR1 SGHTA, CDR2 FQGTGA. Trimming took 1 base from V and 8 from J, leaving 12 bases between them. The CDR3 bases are TGTGCCAGCAGCTTAAACAGGGAGAACTATGAGCAGTTCTTC. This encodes CASSLNRENYEQFF.

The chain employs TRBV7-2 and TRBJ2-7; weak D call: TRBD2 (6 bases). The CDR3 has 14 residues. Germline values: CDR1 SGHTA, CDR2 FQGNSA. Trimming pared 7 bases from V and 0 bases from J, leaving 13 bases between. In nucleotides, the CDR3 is TGTGCCAGCAACGATAGGGGACTCTCCTACGAGCAGTACTTC. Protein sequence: CASNDRGLSYEQYF.

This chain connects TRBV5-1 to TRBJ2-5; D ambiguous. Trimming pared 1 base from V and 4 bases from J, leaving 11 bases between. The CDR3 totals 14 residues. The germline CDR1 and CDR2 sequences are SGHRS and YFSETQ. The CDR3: CASSLSSLAETQYF. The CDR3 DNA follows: TGCGCCAGCAGCTTGTCTTCCTTGGCAGAGACCCAGTACTTC.

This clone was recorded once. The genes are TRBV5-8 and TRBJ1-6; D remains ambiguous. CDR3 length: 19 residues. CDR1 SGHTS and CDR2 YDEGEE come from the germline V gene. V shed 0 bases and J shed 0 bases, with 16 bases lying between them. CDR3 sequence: CASSLAPVQKSSYNSPLHF. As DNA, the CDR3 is TGTGCCAGCAGCTTGGCCCCAGTCCAGAAGAGCTCCTATAATTCACCCCTCCACTTT.

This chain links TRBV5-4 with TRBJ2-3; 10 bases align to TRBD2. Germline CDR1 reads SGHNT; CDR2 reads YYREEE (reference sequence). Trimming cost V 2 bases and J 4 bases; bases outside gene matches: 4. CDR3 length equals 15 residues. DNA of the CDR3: TGTGCCAGCAGCTTTACTAGCGGGAACGCAGATACGCAGTATTTT. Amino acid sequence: CASSFTSGNADTQYF.

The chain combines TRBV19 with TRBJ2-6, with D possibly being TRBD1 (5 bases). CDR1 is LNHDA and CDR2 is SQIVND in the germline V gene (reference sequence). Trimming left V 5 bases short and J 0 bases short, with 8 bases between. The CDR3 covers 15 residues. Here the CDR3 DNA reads TGTGCCAGTAGTTCCACAGGCTCTGGGGCCAACGTCCTGACTTTC. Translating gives CASSSTGSGANVLTF.

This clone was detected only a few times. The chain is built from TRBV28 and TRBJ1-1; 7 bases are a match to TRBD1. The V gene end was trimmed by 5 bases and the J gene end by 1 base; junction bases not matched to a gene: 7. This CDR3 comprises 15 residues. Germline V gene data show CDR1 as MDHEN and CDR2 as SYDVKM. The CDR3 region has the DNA TGTGCCAGCAGTCCGCGGGGACAGCCGAACACTGAAGCTTTCTTT. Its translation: CASSPRGQPNTEAFF.

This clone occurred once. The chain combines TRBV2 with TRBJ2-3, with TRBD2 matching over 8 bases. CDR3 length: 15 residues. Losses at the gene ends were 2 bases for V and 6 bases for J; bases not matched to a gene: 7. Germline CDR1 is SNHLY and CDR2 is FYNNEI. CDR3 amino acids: CASSESRPGGDTQYF. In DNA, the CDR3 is TGTGCCAGCAGTGAATCTCGGCCGGGGGGGGATACGCAGTATTTT.

The DNA for the CDR3 is TGCAGCGTTGAAGATCGAGGGGATGCGGGGAATGGCTACACCTTC. This sequence encodes CSVEDRGDAGNGYTF. This sequence joins TRBV29-1 and TRBJ1-2, with D possibly matching TRBD1 (5 bases). The V and J ends lost 0 bases and 6 bases respectively, with 17 bases between them. The CDR3 consists of 15 residues. Germline CDR1 and CDR2: SQVTM and ANQGSEA.

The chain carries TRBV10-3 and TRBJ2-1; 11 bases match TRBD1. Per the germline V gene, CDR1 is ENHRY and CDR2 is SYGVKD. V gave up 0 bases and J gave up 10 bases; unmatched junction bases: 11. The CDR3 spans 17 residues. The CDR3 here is CAISESVRTGGLGEQFF. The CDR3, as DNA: TGTGCCATCAGTGAGTCGGTCAGGACAGGGGGCTTAGGCGAGCAGTTCTTC.

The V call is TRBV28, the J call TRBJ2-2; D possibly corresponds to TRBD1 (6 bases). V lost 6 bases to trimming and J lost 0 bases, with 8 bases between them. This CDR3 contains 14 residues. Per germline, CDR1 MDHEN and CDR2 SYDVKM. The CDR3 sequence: CASRGTTNTGELFF. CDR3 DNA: TGTGCCAGCAGGGGGACAACGAACACCGGGGAGCTGTTTTTT.

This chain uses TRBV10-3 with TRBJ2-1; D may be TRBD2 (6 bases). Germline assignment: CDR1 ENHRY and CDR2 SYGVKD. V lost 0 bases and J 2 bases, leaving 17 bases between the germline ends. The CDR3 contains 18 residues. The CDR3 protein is CAISESMFRDSTYNEQFF. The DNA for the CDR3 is TGTGCCATCAGTGAGTCGATGTTTAGGGACTCCACCTACAATGAGCAGTTCTTC.

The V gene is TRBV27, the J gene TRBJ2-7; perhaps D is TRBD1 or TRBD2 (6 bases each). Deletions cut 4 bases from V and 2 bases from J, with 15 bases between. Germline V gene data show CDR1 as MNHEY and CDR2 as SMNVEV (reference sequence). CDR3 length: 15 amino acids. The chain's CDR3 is CASSSRGGGTYEQYF. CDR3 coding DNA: TGTGCCAGCAGTTCCCGTGGAGGGGGAACCTACGAGCAGTACTTC.

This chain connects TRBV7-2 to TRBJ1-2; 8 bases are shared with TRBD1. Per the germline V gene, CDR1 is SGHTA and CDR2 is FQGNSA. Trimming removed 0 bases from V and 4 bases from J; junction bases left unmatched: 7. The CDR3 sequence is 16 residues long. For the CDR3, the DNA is TGTGCCAGCAGCTTAGCGGAGACAGGGGTCGGCTATGGCTACACCTTC. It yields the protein CASSLAETGVGYGYTF.

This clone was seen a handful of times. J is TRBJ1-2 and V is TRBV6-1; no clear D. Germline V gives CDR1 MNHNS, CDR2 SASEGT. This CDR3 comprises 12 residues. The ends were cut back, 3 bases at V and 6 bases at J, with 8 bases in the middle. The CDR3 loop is CASSDSLHGYTF. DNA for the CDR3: TGTGCCAGCAGTGACAGCCTTCATGGCTACACCTTC.

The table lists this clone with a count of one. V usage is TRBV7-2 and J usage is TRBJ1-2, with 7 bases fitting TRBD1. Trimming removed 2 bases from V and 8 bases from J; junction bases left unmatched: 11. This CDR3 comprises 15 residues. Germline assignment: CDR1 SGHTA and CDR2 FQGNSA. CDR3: CASSLSPGTEHGYTF. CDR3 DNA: TGTGCCAGCAGCTTAAGTCCCGGGACAGAACACGGCTACACCTTC.

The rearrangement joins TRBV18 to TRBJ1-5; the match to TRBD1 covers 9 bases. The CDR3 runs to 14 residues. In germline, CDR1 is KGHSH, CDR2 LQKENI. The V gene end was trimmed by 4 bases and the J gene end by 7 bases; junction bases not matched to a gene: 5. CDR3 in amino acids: CASSLDRGDQPQHF. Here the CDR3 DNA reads TGTGCCAGCTCACTTGACAGGGGGGACCAGCCCCAGCATTTT.

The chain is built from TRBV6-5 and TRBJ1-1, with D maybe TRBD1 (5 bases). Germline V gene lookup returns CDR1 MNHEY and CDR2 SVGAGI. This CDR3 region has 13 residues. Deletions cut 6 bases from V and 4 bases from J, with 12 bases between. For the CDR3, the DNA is TGTGCCAGCAGGCAGGGAGTCTCCACTGAAGCTTTCTTT. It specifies CASRQGVSTEAFF.

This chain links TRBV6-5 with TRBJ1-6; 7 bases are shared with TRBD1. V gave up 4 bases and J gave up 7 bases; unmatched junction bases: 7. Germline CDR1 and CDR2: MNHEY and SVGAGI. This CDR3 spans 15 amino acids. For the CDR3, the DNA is TGTGCCAGCAGTTGGACAGGACTGGGGAATTCACCCCTCCACTTT. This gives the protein CASSWTGLGNSPLHF.

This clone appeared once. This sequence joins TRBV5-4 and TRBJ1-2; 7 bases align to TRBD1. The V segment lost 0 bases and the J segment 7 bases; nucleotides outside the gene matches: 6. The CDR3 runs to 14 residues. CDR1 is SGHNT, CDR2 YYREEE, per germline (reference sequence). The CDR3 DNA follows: TGTGCCAGCAGCTTGGTGACAGGGTTAGGTGGCTACACCTTC. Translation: CASSLVTGLGGYTF.

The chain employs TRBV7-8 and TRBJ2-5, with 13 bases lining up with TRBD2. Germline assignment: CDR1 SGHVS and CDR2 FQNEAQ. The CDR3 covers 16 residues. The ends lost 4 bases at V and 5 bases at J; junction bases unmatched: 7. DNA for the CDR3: TGTGCCAGCAGCTCAAGGACTAGCGGGGGTTCCGAGACCCAGTACTTC. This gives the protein CASSSRTSGGSETQYF.

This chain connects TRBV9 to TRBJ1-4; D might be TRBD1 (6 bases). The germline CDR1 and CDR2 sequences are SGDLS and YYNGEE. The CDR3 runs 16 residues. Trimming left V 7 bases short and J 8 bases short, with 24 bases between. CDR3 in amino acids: CASRGTKAPAEEKLFF. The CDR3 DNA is TGTGCCAGCCGCGGGACAAAGGCCCCTGCAGAGGAAAAACTGTTTTTT.

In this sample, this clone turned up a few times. Here the CDR3 reads CASSLSGSNQPQHF. The DNA of the CDR3 is TGTGCCAGCAGTTTATCGGGTAGCAATCAGCCCCAGCATTTT. This chain uses TRBV28 with TRBJ1-5; D is unresolved. The length of the CDR3 is 14 residues. The V gene lost 1 base and the J gene lost 0 bases, with 4 bases spanning the gap. CDR1 and CDR2 (germline): MDHEN, SYDVKM.

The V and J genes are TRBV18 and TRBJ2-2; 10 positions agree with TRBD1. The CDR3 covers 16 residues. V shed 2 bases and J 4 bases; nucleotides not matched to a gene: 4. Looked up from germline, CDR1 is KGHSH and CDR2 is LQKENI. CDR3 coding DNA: TGTGCCAGCTCACCAATCGGGACAGGGGCCACCGGGGAGCTGTTTTTT. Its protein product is CASSPIGTGATGELFF.

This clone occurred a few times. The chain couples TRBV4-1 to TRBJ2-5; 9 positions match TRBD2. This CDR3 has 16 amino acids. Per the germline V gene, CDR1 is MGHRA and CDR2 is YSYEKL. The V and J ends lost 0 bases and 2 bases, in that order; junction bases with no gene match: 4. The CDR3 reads CASSQDSGRNQETQYF. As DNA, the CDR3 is TGCGCCAGCAGCCAAGATAGCGGGAGAAATCAAGAGACCCAGTACTTC.

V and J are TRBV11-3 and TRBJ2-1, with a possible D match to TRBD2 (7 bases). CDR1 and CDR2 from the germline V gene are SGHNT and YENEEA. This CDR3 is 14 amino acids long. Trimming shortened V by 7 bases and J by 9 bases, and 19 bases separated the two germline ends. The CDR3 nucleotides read TGTGCCAGCACTCCCGGGGGGCCGTGGGTTGAGCAGTTCTTC. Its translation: CASTPGGPWVEQFF.

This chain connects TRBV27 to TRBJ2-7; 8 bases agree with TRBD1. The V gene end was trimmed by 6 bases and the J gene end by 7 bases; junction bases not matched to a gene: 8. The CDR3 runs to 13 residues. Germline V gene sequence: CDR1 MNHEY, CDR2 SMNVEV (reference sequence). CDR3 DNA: TGTGCCAGCAGGACCTCGGGACAGGCTGAGCAGTACGTC. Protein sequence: CASRTSGQAEQYV.

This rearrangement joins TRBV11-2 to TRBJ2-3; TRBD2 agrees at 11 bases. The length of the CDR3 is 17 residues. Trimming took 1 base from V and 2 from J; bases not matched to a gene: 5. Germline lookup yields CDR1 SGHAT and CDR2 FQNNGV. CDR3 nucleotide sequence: TGTGCCAGCAGCTTAGGGACTAGCGGGTCTTTCACAGATACGCAGTATTTT. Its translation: CASSLGTSGSFTDTQYF.

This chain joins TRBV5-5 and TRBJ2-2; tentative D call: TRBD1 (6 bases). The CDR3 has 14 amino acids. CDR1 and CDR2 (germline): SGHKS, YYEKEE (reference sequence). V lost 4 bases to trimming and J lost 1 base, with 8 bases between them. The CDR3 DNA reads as TGTGCCAGCAGCCTGGACAGGAACACCGGGGAGCTGTTTTTT. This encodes CASSLDRNTGELFF.